This T cell receptor beta chain emerged from a study of T-cell reconstitution after alpha-beta-depleted transplantation in children. Researchers prepared the TCRbeta library using unique molecular identifiers, the study reports. MiXCR was run by TCRdb on the PCR reads, yielding one entry per CDR3 protein. The sample has some 500,000 distinct CDR3 sequences, 15% to 20% seen once; the top ten hold 3.3%. The CDR3 is made up of 14 amino acids. Germline CDR1 and CDR2: MNHEY and SMNVEV (reference sequence). Trimming removed 5 bases from V and 3 bases from J; junction bases left unmatched: 5. In this sample, this clonotype turned up a few times.

The sample was PBMCs from the stem cell graft donor, taken from the stem cell graft. The rearrangement joins TRBV27 to TRBJ2-3; 7 bases map to TRBD1. The sequence was collected from a human donor who donated a stem cell graft to a child with acute lymphoblastic leukemia. CDR3 nucleotide sequence: TGTGCCAGCAGTCCGGGACAGAAAACAGATACGCAGTATTTT. Its protein product is CASSPGQKTDTQYF.